This entry describes one T cell receptor (beta chain). TCRdb keeps only in-frame clones here, not all; method: immunoSEQ multiplex PCR. The sample lists 150,000 to 200,000 clones; over 75% were seen once. These data are taken from a study of blood T cell repertoires in COVID-19. Study in general: Samples representing acute and convalescent COVID-19 were sourced from the United States, Italy and Spain. Nucleic acid was either cDNA or gDNA, and it came from T cells, B-cell-depleted T cells, or PBMCs.

V was pared by 1 base and J by 6 bases, with 8 bases of the junction left unmatched. This CDR3 region has 16 residues. Germline CDR1 reads MNHEY; CDR2 reads SVGEGT. The sequence was collected from a man aged 55 to 69 with active or convalescent COVID-19. This chain links TRBV6-2 or TRBV6-3 with TRBJ1-5, with TRBD1 matching 8 bases. Sequences were obtained from peripheral blood. The CDR3 here is CASSYYNDRGGQPQHF. The DNA of the CDR3 is TGTGCCAGCAGTTACTATAATGACAGGGGTGGTCAGCCCCAGCATTTT.